These 8 T cell receptor beta chains originate from one sample sequenced in a study of beta chain features in type 1 diabetes. Findings and caveats of the study: Shorter TCRB CDR3s, moderately but significantly so, were found in Type 1 diabetes patients in all four CD4+ subsets.

Sequenced material consisted of expressed TCRB transcripts (all of the isolated RNA was reverse transcribed). Measured with immunoSEQ multiplex PCR; TCRdb has only the in-frame clones, and not every one. The repertoire holds roughly 160,000 clones, approximately 8.1% seen once, with roughly 0.46% in the top ten. These receptors' targets are unknown. Sequenced input: central memory CD4+ T cells from blood. The origin of the receptors is a young man with type 1 diabetes.

This clone was detected a few times. This rearrangement joins TRBV9 to TRBJ2-5, with TRBD1 matching 9 bases. The J segment lost 5 bases and the V segment lost 4 bases, leaving 18 bases of the junction unmatched. The CDR3 runs to 18 residues. In germline, CDR1 is SGDLS, CDR2 YYNGEE. The CDR3 region is CASSPTGSGTGIGETQYF. The CDR3 DNA follows: TGTGCCAGCAGCCCGACCGGCTCCGGGACAGGGATTGGGGAGACCCAGTACTTC.

This clone was counted ten times or more. This chain joins TRBV4-2 and TRBJ2-5; a possible D gene is TRBD2 (5 bases). The V end lost 0 bases, the J end lost 2 bases, and 10 bases lay between the germline ends. This CDR3 is built from 15 residues. Germline CDR1 and CDR2: LGHNA and YNFKEQ. CDR3 coding DNA: TGTGCCAGCAGCCAAGATGTGGAGGTTCAAGAGACCCAGTACTTC. Its protein product is CASSQDVEVQETQYF.

This clone was seen a few times. The rearrangement joins TRBV29-1 to TRBJ1-5; no clear D gene. Germline CDR1 and CDR2: SQVTM and ANQGSEA. This CDR3 spans 14 amino acids. The CDR3 DNA sequence: TGCACCCCTAAGGAGGTCCGGAGCAATCAGCCCCAGCATTTT. Amino acids: CTPKEVRSNQPQHF. The entire variable domain, with the rest obtained from reference TRBV29-1 and TRBJ1-5, is as follows: SAVISQKPSRDICQRGTSLTIQCQVDSQVTMMFWYRQQPGQSLTLIATANQGSEATYESGFVIDKFPISRPNLTFSTLTVSNMSPEDSSIYLCTPKEVRSNQPQHFGDGTRLSIL.

CDR3 sequence reads: CASSVGSGGDSYEQYF. CDR3 DNA sequence: TGTGCCAGCAGCGTAGGGTCAGGGGGCGACTCCTACGAGCAGTACTTC. The chain carries TRBV9 and TRBJ2-7; 8 nucleotides agree with TRBD1. Per germline, CDR1 SGDLS and CDR2 YYNGEE. The V and J ends lost 0 bases and 0 bases, in that order; junction bases with no gene match: 5. CDR3 size: 16 residues.

A few counts support this clone. The V call is TRBV27, the J call TRBJ2-7, with TRBD1 identical over 8 bases. Per germline, CDR1 MNHEY and CDR2 SMNVEV (reference sequence). The CDR3 totals 15 residues. V shed 4 bases and J 4 bases; nucleotides not matched to a gene: 9. In DNA, the CDR3 is TGTGCCAGCAGTTACCGGGACAGGCGGCTATACGAGCAGTACTTC. Its protein is CASSYRDRRLYEQYF.

This clone is categorized as medium-sized. This chain links TRBV23-1 with TRBJ1-5; D not certain. TRBV23-1 is known as an ORF, though its function is uncertain. The CDR3 is 12 amino acids. V shed 3 bases and J shed 6 bases, with 6 bases lying between them. The CDR3, as DNA: TGCGCCAGCAGTCACTCTAGTCAGCCCCAGCATTTT. This sequence encodes CASSHSSQPQHF.

This sequence joins TRBV7-2 and TRBJ2-7; TRBD2 matches at 8 bases. The CDR3 is 14 residues long. Germline values: CDR1 SGHTA, CDR2 FQGNSA. The trim removed 5 bases at V and 10 bases at J, leaving 13 bases unmatched. Here the CDR3 reads CASSPGLAEVDQYF. The CDR3 nucleotides read TGTGCCAGCAGCCCAGGACTAGCCGAAGTTGATCAGTACTTC.

The chain employs TRBV9 and TRBJ2-2; D remains ambiguous. Germline values: CDR1 SGDLS, CDR2 YYNGEE. CDR3 size: 13 residues. V was trimmed by 2 bases and J by 1 base, leaving 3 bases between them. The CDR3, as DNA: TGTGCCAGCAGCGTCCGGAACACCGGGGAGCTGTTTTTT. This encodes CASSVRNTGELFF.